The 27 T cell receptor beta chains given below trace back to one sample, sequenced in a study of T cells in Graves' hyperthyroidism and ophthalmopathy. The source material, RNA transcripts, was used to amplify TCR beta CDR3 regions. Researchers ran a first-round RT-PCR on the TCR CDR3 using the HTBI primer set. TCRdb re-derived calls from the multiplex PCR reads in MiXCR, one entry per CDR3 protein. The sample has hundreds of thousands of distinct CDR3 sequences; 35% to 55% are singletons. The sample consisted of peripheral blood or thyroid tissue (not recorded which). These receptors all come from a woman between 18 and 29 years old with Graves' hyperthyroidism.

The gene calls are TRBV7-9 and TRBJ2-7, with TRBD1 as a possible D gene (5 bases). The CDR3 runs to 12 residues. Trimming took off 5 bases at V and 7 bases at J, with 12 bases between the two ends. Germline lookup yields CDR1 SEHNR and CDR2 FQNEAQ (reference sequence). CDR3 DNA sequence: TGTGCCAGCAGCCCGAAGGGGCGGGAGCAGTACTTC. Protein sequence: CASSPKGREQYF.

V and J are TRBV20-1 and TRBJ2-7, with a possible D match to TRBD2 (6 bases). V was pared by 5 bases and J by 3 bases, with 20 bases between. The CDR3 extends over 15 amino acids. Germline CDR1 is DFQATT and CDR2 is SNEGSKA (reference sequence). CDR3 in amino acids: CSASRWGEFGYEQYF. In DNA, the CDR3 is TGCAGTGCTTCCCGATGGGGGGAGTTCGGCTACGAGCAGTACTTC.

The chain joins TRBV7-2 to TRBJ1-3; D remains ambiguous. Trimming shortened V by 3 bases and J by 0 bases, and 12 bases separated the two germline ends. The CDR3 is made up of 16 amino acids. Germline V gives CDR1 SGHTA, CDR2 FQGNSA. CDR3 DNA sequence: TGTGCCAGCAGCTTTTTCTCGACCCTCTCTGGAAACACCATATATTTT. Translating gives CASSFFSTLSGNTIYF.

This clonotype was seen many times. This rearrangement joins TRBV3-1 to TRBJ1-2; D gene uncertain. This CDR3 is built from 13 residues. In germline, CDR1 is LGHDT, CDR2 YNNKEL (reference sequence). Trimming left V 2 bases short and J 3 bases short, with 7 bases between. CDR3 sequence reads: CASSQTDDYGYTF. CDR3 coding DNA: TGTGCCAGCAGCCAAACGGACGACTATGGCTACACCTTC.

This sequence joins TRBV11-1 and TRBJ1-1; D is undetermined. V was clipped by 5 bases and J by 1 base, with 14 bases between them. CDR3 length equals 15 residues. Germline lookup yields CDR1 SGHAT and CDR2 FQDESV (reference sequence). CDR3 in amino acids: CASSQASGSNTEAFF. The CDR3 DNA follows: TGTGCCAGCAGCCAAGCGTCCGGCTCGAACACTGAAGCTTTCTTT.

The sample holds a few counts of this clonotype. This chain joins TRBV7-8 and TRBJ1-6, with unresolved D. CDR1 and CDR2 from the germline V gene are SGHVS and FQNEAQ. This CDR3 comprises 17 residues. The V end was cut by 0 bases, the J end by 5 bases, with 14 bases between. CDR3 nucleotide sequence: TGTGCCAGCAGCTTAGCGCTAATGGGAGACCATAATTCACCCCTCCACTTT. Amino acid sequence: CASSLALMGDHNSPLHF.

V is TRBV5-4 and J is TRBJ1-1; possibly TRBD1 for D (5 bases). The CDR3 length is 15 residues. Germline V gene sequence: CDR1 SGHNT, CDR2 YYREEE (reference sequence). V lost 3 bases, J lost 4 bases, and 16 bases lay in between. CDR3 nucleotide sequence: TGTGCCAGCAGCTGGGATCTCAAGGGGAGCACTGAAGCTTTCTTT. Translating gives CASSWDLKGSTEAFF.

The chain combines TRBV20-1 with TRBJ1-2; no clear D gene. V was shortened by 2 bases and J by 2 bases, with 6 bases between the two germline ends. The germline V gene has CDR1 DFQATT and CDR2 SNEGSKA (reference sequence). This CDR3 contains 12 residues. CDR3 region: CSARRENYGYTF. Written as DNA, the CDR3 is TGCAGTGCTAGAAGGGAGAACTATGGCTACACCTTC.

The chain joins TRBV20-1 to TRBJ2-7; either TRBD1 or TRBD2 may supply D (5 bases each). V was pared by 3 bases and J by 6 bases, with 9 bases between. The germline gives CDR1 DFQATT, CDR2 SNEGSKA (reference sequence). This CDR3 region has 11 residues. CDR3 bases: TGCAGTGCTAGTGAAGGGACCGAGCAGTACTTC. Protein product: CSASEGTEQYF.

The chain carries TRBV15 and TRBJ2-6, with TRBD2 identical over 10 bases. The CDR3 runs 17 residues. Germline assignment: CDR1 LNHNV and CDR2 YYDKDF (reference sequence). The V segment lost 1 base and the J segment 1 base; nucleotides outside the gene matches: 1. This chain's CDR3 is CATSRAAGGSGANVLTF. The CDR3 nucleotides are TGTGCCACCAGCAGAGCAGCGGGAGGGTCTGGGGCCAACGTCCTGACTTTC.

The V gene is TRBV25-1, the J gene TRBJ1-2; TRBD1 agrees at 9 bases. Trimming at V came to 4 bases and at J to 4 bases, leaving 7 bases not matched to a gene. This CDR3 contains 15 residues. Germline CDR1 is MGHDK and CDR2 is SYGVNS. The CDR3 DNA reads as TGTGCCAGCAGTGGGGGGACAGGGCCGGTCTATGGCTACACCTTC. Protein sequence: CASSGGTGPVYGYTF.

The genes are TRBV10-3 and TRBJ1-1, with D perhaps matching TRBD1 (6 bases). V was cut by 10 bases and J by 1 base, with 22 bases left in between. The germline gives CDR1 ENHRY, CDR2 SYGVKD. This CDR3 region has 16 residues. The CDR3 nucleotides are TGTGCCAGCGGGGTTCGAGGCAGGGGCCGGAACACTGAAGCTTTCTTT. Protein: CASGVRGRGRNTEAFF.

This rearrangement joins TRBV6-1 to TRBJ2-7; D is tentatively TRBD1 or TRBD2 (6 bases each). Germline CDR1 and CDR2: MNHNS and SASEGT. The CDR3 runs to 15 residues. The V end lost 5 bases, the J end lost 5 bases, and 19 bases lay between the germline ends. The CDR3 sequence: CASSRPGRGRHEQYF. The CDR3 nucleotides are TGTGCCAGCAGTCGGCCGGGACGGGGGCGACACGAGCAGTACTTC.

The rearrangement joins TRBV15 to TRBJ2-5; no reliable D call. The CDR3 is 13 amino acids. V lost 1 base and J lost 5, with 8 bases in between. Germline lookup yields CDR1 LNHNV and CDR2 YYDKDF (reference sequence). The CDR3 nucleotides are TGTGCCACCAGCAGAGTGAGTCTGGAGACCCAGTACTTC. Its translation is CATSRVSLETQYF.

This chain links TRBV7-3 with TRBJ1-2, with no clear D. The germline V gene has CDR1 SGHTA and CDR2 FQGTGA. This CDR3 is built from 16 residues. V shed 9 bases and J shed 4 bases, with 24 bases lying between them. Here the CDR3 reads CASSSQTLRSVYGYTF. The DNA of the CDR3 is TGTGCCAGTAGTTCCCAGACACTACGGTCGGTCTATGGCTACACCTTC.

This clonotype appeared a few times. This chain uses TRBV9 with TRBJ1-2, with D perhaps matching TRBD1 (5 bases). The CDR3 has 15 residues. V lost 0 bases, J lost 0 bases, and 9 bases lay in between. The germline gives CDR1 SGDLS, CDR2 YYNGEE. CDR3 sequence reads: CASSVAWGTNYGYTF. In DNA, the CDR3 is TGTGCCAGCAGCGTAGCTTGGGGGACTAACTATGGCTACACCTTC. The full variable domain, its missing parts supplied by reference TRBV9 and TRBJ1-2, is DSGVTQTPKHLITATGQRVTLRCSPRSGDLSVYWYQQSLDQGLQFLIQYYNGEERAKGNILERFSAQQFPDLHSELNLSSLELGDSALYFCASSVAWGTNYGYTFGSGTRLTVV.

Concerning this clonotype itself: Germline and junction disagree at one end, which may indicate a read error. The genes are TRBV20-1 and TRBJ1-1; 11 bases line up with TRBD1. From germline, CDR1 is DFQATT and CDR2 SNEGSKA (reference sequence). The CDR3 has 15 residues. The CDR3 coding sequence is TGCAGTGCTAGAGAAGGGACAGGGGGGGTCACTGAAGTTTTCTTT. Its translation is CSAREGTGGVTEVFF.

The rearrangement links TRBV7-8 to TRBJ1-4; TRBD1 might be the D (5 bases). Germline V gives CDR1 SGHVS, CDR2 FQNEAQ. CDR3 length: 15 residues. V lost 8 bases, J lost 5 bases, and 18 bases lay in between. The CDR3: CASSQEGLENEKLFF. DNA of the CDR3: TGTGCCAGCTCACAAGAGGGGCTTGAGAATGAAAAACTGTTTTTT. Using reference TRBV7-8 and TRBJ1-4 for the parts outside the CDR3, the full variable domain is GAGVSQSPRYKVAKRGQDVALRCDPISGHVSLFWYQQALGQGPEFLTYFQNEAQLDKSGLPSDRFFAERPEGSVSTLKIQRTQQEDSAVYLCASSQEGLENEKLFFGSGTQLSVL.

Worth noting for this clonotype: A much larger clone lies a single base off, so this may be a read error. This chain joins TRBV25-1 and TRBJ2-7; TRBD2 matches at 7 bases. V was pared by 6 bases and J by 5 bases, with 10 bases of the junction left unmatched. Germline loops: CDR1 MGHDK, CDR2 SYGVNS. This CDR3 region has 14 residues. The CDR3, as DNA: TGTGCCAGCAGCTTAGCGGCGGGAGACCACGAGCAGTACTTC. Amino acids: CASSLAAGDHEQYF.

This chain links TRBV10-3 with TRBJ2-3, with no clear D. V lost 7 bases and J 5 bases, leaving 16 bases between the germline ends. Germline V gene data show CDR1 as ENHRY and CDR2 as SYGVKD. The CDR3 sequence is 14 residues long. The CDR3 bases are TGTGCCATCAAGACCAACATCAGAGAAGATACGCAGTATTTT. This encodes CAIKTNIREDTQYF.

This rearrangement joins TRBV10-3 to TRBJ1-2, with unresolved D. This CDR3 has 11 residues. V lost 6 bases, J lost 5 bases, and 7 bases lay in between. Germline V gene sequence: CDR1 ENHRY, CDR2 SYGVKD. CDR3 residues: CAISLGYGYTF. For the CDR3, the DNA is TGTGCCATCAGCTTAGGGTATGGCTACACCTTC.

This clonotype occurred once. An end of the junction differs from the germline gene, which may be a read error. The gene calls are TRBV24-1 and TRBJ1-2; 9 bases fit TRBD1. The CDR3 sequence is 12 residues long. Germline lookup yields CDR1 KGHDR and CDR2 SFDVKD. The CDR3 region is CATTAGQGHYTF. CDR3 nucleotides: TGTGCTACCACTGCGGGACAGGGTCACTACACCTTC.

This clonotype was counted a few times. The chain uses TRBV2 and TRBJ1-2; D not certain. V gave up 6 bases and J gave up 0 bases, with 14 bases separating them. Germline CDR1 reads SNHLY; CDR2 reads FYNNEI. CDR3 length: 15 residues. The CDR3 nucleotides are TGTGCCAGCAGCTGGACCACCACCGCTAACTATGGCTACACCTTC. Amino acid sequence: CASSWTTTANYGYTF.

The CDR3 reads CASSGSGTVINYGYTF. The CDR3 DNA reads as TGTGCCAGCAGCGGCTCCGGGACAGTGATCAACTATGGCTACACCTTC. The V and J genes are TRBV7-6 and TRBJ1-2; 7 nucleotides agree with TRBD1. The CDR3 consists of 16 residues. The germline CDR1 and CDR2 sequences are SGHVS and FNYEAQ. V trimming: 5 bases; J trimming: 2 bases; junction bases outside the gene matches: 11.

The V gene is TRBV7-9, the J gene TRBJ2-7; D ambiguous. The CDR3 is 17 amino acids. V was cut by 3 bases and J by 2 bases, with 20 bases left in between. The V gene's germline CDR1 is SEHNR and CDR2 FQNEAQ (reference sequence). CDR3 in amino acids: CASSFQVGSAEPYEQYF. CDR3 DNA: TGTGCCAGCAGCTTCCAAGTGGGTTCGGCCGAACCCTACGAGCAGTACTTC.

This clonotype came up a few times. The chain joins TRBV29-1 to TRBJ2-5; TRBD1 aligns across 9 bases. The CDR3 consists of 13 residues. Germline CDR1 reads SQVTM; CDR2 reads ANQGSEA. The CDR3 nucleotides read TGCAGTGCTGGACAGGGGCTTCATGAGACCCAGTACTTC. Protein: CSAGQGLHETQYF.

The table lists this clonotype with many counts. CDR3 nucleotides: TGTGCCAGCAGCTTAGGGGATAGCTCCTATAATTCACCCCTCCACTTT. Protein product: CASSLGDSSYNSPLHF. The chain is built from TRBV7-9 and TRBJ1-6; D unclear. The CDR3 contains 16 residues. V dropped 1 base and J dropped 0 bases, with 7 bases sitting between them. Germline values: CDR1 SEHNR, CDR2 FQNEAQ (reference sequence).